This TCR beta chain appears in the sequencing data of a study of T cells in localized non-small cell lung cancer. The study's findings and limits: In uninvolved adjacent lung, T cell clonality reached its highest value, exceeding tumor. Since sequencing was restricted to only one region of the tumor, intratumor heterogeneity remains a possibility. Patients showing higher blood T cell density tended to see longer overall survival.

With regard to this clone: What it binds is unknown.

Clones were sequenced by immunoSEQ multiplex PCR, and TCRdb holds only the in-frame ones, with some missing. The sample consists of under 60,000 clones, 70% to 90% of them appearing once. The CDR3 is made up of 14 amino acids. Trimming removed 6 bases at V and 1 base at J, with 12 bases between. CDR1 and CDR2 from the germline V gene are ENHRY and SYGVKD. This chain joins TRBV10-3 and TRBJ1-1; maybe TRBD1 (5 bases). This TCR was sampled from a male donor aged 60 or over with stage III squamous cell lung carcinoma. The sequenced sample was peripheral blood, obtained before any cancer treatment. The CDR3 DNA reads TGTGCCATCAGACAGACAGTGTCGAACACTGAAGCTTTCTTT. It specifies CAIRQTVSNTEAFF.